This entry is about one TCR beta chain. The authors' processing: Amplification with reference gene primers provided the estimates of nucleated cell counts. TCRdb's table, derived via immunoSEQ multiplex PCR, lists solely in-frame clones and lacks some. That table is the source of V, J and clone size, and D and trimming were worked out from the DNA. The table lists around 300,000 clones, about nine tenths of them singletons. This entry belongs to a study of blood T cell repertoires in COVID-19. This CDR3 region has 15 residues. Per germline, CDR1 WNHNN and CDR2 SYGVQD (reference sequence). Trimming cost V 5 bases and J 1 base; bases outside gene matches: 7.

The chain carries TRBV10-1 and TRBJ2-7; 8 nucleotides agree with TRBD1. Material: peripheral blood. This TCR was sampled from a man in his fifties or sixties with acute or convalescent COVID-19. The DNA for the CDR3 is TGCGCCAGCAGTATGGGTCAGGGGGCTTCCTACGAGCAGTACTTC. It yields the protein CASSMGQGASYEQYF.